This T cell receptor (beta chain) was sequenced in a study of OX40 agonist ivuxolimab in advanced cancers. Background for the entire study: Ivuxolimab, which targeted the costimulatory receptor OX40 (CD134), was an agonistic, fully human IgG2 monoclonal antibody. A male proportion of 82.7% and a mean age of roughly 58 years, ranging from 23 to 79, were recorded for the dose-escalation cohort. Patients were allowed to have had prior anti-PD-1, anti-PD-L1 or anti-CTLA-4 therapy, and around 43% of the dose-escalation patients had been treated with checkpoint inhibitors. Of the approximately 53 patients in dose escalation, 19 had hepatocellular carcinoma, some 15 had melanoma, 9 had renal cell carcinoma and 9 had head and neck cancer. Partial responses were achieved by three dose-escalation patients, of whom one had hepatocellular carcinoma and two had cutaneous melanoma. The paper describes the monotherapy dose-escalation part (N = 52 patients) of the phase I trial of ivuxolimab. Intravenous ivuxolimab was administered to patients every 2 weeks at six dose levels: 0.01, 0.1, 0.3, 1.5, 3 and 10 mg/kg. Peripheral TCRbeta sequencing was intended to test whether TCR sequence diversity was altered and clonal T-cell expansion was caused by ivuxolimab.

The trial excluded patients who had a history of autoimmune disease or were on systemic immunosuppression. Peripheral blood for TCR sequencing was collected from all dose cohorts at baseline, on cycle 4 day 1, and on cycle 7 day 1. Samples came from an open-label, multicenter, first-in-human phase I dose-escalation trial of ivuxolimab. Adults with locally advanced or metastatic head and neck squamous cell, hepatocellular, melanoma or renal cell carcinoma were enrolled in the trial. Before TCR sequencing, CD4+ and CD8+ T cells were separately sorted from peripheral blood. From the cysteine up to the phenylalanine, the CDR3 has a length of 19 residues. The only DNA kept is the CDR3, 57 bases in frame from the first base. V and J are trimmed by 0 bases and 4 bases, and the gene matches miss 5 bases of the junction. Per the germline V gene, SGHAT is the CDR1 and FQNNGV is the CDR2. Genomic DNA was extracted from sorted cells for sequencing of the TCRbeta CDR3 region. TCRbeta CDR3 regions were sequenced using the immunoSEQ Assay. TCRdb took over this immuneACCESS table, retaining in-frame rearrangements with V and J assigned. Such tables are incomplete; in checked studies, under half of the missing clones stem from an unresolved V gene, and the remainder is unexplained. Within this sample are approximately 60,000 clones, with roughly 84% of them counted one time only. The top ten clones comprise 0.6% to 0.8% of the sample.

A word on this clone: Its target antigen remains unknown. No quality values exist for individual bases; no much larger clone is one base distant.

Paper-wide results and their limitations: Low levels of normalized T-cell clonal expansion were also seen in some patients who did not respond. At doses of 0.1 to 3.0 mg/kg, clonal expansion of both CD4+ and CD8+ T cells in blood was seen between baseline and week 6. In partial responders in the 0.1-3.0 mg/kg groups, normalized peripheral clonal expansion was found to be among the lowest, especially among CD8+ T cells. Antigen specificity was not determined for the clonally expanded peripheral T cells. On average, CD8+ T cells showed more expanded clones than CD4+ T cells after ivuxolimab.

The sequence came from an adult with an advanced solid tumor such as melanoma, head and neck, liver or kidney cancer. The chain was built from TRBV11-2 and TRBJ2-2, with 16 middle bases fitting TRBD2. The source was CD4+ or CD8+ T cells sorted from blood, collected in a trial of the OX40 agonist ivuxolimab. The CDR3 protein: CASSLEGLAGGPGTGELFF. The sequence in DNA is TGTGCCAGCAGCTTAGAGGGACTAGCGGGGGGGCCGGGCACCGGGGAGCTGTTTTTT.